This T cell receptor (beta chain) stems from a study of blood T cells in healthy people across ages. The authors ran a second PCR of about 7 to 11 cycles using a sample-barcoded 5' primer and a J-beta primer mix. TCRdb processed the 5' RACE reads anew with MiXCR; each CDR3 protein has one entry. The sample contains about 1.8 million distinct CDR3 sequences, 40% to 55% of which appear only once. This CDR3 spans 15 amino acids. CDR1 DFQATT and CDR2 SNEGSKA come from the germline V gene (reference sequence). The J gene is TRBJ2-5, the V gene TRBV20-1; D is possibly TRBD1 (6 bases). Input material: blood. The TCR originated in a middle-aged woman in good health. The CDR3 is CSGDVRGKVNNEQYF. DNA of the CDR3: TGCAGCGGCGACGTGAGGGGGAAGGTTAACAATGAGCAGTACTTC.